Presented here are 20 T cell receptor beta chains from one specimen sequenced in a study of STAT3 mutations in large granular lymphocyte leukemia. Broader study findings: At least one immunodominant TCR beta clonotype appeared in every T-cell large granular lymphocyte leukemia patient.

These receptors' targets are unknown. The repertoire was sequenced with immunoSEQ multiplex PCR; TCRdb's copy has only in-frame clones and lacks some. The sample has tens of thousands of clones; over 90% are singletons. Sequencing input: peripheral blood mononuclear cells. Receptors originate from a man between 40 and 49 years old with T-cell large granular lymphocyte leukemia. Some clones in this sample may be carry-over from other donors' samples.

The J gene is TRBJ1-2, the V gene TRBV15, with no clear D. The CDR3 runs to 13 residues. The germline CDR1 and CDR2 sequences are LNHNV and YYDKDF (reference sequence). Trimming removed 0 bases at V and 2 bases at J, with 4 bases between. The CDR3 nucleotides read TGTGCCACCAGCAGAGAGACCAACTATGGCTACACCTTC. This sequence encodes CATSRETNYGYTF.

Only one count was recorded for this clone. This chain connects TRBV9 to TRBJ2-7, with 9 nucleotides matching TRBD1. The CDR3 totals 14 residues. The germline gives CDR1 SGDLS, CDR2 YYNGEE. Trimming at V came to 4 bases and at J to 4 bases, leaving 6 bases not matched to a gene. CDR3 region: CASSLRDREYEQYF. The CDR3 bases are TGTGCCAGCAGCCTCCGGGACAGGGAGTACGAGCAGTACTTC. The entire variable domain, with the rest obtained from reference TRBV9 and TRBJ2-7, is as follows: DSGVTQTPKHLITATGQRVTLRCSPRSGDLSVYWYQQSLDQGLQFLIQYYNGEERAKGNILERFSAQQFPDLHSELNLSSLELGDSALYFCASSLRDREYEQYFGPGTRLTVT.

The chain has TRBV9 and TRBJ2-3; 9 bases map to TRBD2. CDR3 length: 16 amino acids. The germline gives CDR1 SGDLS, CDR2 YYNGEE. J lost 0 bases, V lost 4 bases, and 6 bases had no gene match. This chain's CDR3 is CASSTGLASSTDTQYF. The CDR3 DNA reads TGTGCCAGCAGCACTGGACTAGCGTCTAGCACAGATACGCAGTATTTT.

CDR3 loop: CASSPETGFNEKLFF. The CDR3, as DNA: TGTGCCAGCTCACCCGAGACAGGTTTTAATGAAAAACTGTTTTTT. This sequence joins TRBV18 and TRBJ1-4; D may be TRBD1 (6 bases). V shed 3 bases and J shed 4 bases, with 12 bases lying between them. The CDR3 is 15 amino acids. CDR1 and CDR2 from the germline V gene are KGHSH and LQKENI. Together with reference TRBV18 and TRBJ1-4, the CDR3 gives the full variable domain: NAGVMQNPRHLVRRRGQEARLRCSPMKGHSHVYWYRQLPEEGLKFMVYLQKENIIDESGMPKERFSAEFPKEGPSILRIQQVVRGDSAAYFCASSPETGFNEKLFFGSGTQLSVL.

This chain connects TRBV6-5 to TRBJ1-1; 9 bases map to TRBD1. The CDR3 runs to 14 residues. The V gene end was trimmed by 5 bases and the J gene end by 5 bases; junction bases not matched to a gene: 6. CDR1 and CDR2 from the germline V gene are MNHEY and SVGAGI. CDR3 loop: CASSQQGARTEAFF. DNA for the CDR3: TGTGCCAGCAGTCAACAGGGGGCGAGGACTGAAGCTTTCTTT.

The chain links TRBV18 to TRBJ1-2; 9 positions agree with TRBD1. In germline, CDR1 is KGHSH, CDR2 LQKENI. This CDR3 is 15 amino acids long. Unmatched junction bases numbered 6, after V lost 3 bases and J lost 4 bases. The CDR3 region is CASSPGQGWVYGYTF. The CDR3 bases are TGTGCCAGCTCACCGGGACAGGGTTGGGTCTATGGCTACACCTTC.

The rearrangement links TRBV5-8 to TRBJ2-6; D perhaps matches TRBD1 (6 bases). Germline V gene sequence: CDR1 SGHTS, CDR2 YDEGEE. The CDR3 runs 15 residues. Trimming pared 4 bases from V and 3 bases from J, leaving 11 bases between. This chain's CDR3 is CASSTQGFGANVLTF. DNA of the CDR3: TGTGCCAGCAGCACCCAGGGGTTTGGGGCCAACGTCCTGACTTTC.

The rearrangement links TRBV9 to TRBJ2-7; D remains unclear. The CDR3 contains 14 residues. The germline V gene encodes CDR1 SGDLS and CDR2 YYNGEE. Trimming removed 3 bases from V and 0 bases from J, with 10 bases in between. Here the CDR3 DNA reads TGTGCCAGCAGCGCCGGATACAGCTCCTACGAGCAGTACTTC. Encoded protein: CASSAGYSSYEQYF.

The J gene is TRBJ2-7, the V gene TRBV6-1; D is unresolved. The CDR3 runs 14 residues. Trimming left V 1 base short and J 2 bases short, with 9 bases between. Per germline, CDR1 MNHNS and CDR2 SASEGT. CDR3 nucleotides: TGTGCCAGCAGTGAAGAGGTCACCGCCTACGAGCAGTACTTC. This translates into CASSEEVTAYEQYF.

The chain combines TRBV6-5 with TRBJ1-5, with D unclear. In germline, CDR1 is MNHEY, CDR2 SVGAGI. Trimming shortened V by 6 bases and J by 3 bases, and 9 bases separated the two germline ends. This CDR3 has 13 residues. In DNA, the CDR3 is TGTGCCAGCAGCCCCAACTACAATCAGCCCCAGCATTTT. Its protein is CASSPNYNQPQHF.

This chain links TRBV5-1 with TRBJ2-2; TRBD2 might be the D (6 bases). Germline CDR1 is SGHRS and CDR2 is YFSETQ. This CDR3 has 16 amino acids. V was shortened by 0 bases and J by 0 bases, with 9 bases between the two germline ends. CDR3 protein: CASSLGRGANTGELFF. CDR3 sequence (DNA): TGCGCCAGCAGCTTGGGGAGGGGAGCGAACACCGGGGAGCTGTTTTTT. Full variable domain (rest looked up from reference TRBV5-1 and TRBJ2-2): KAGVTQTPRYLIKTRGQQVTLSCSPISGHRSVSWYQQTPGQGLQFLFEYFSETQRNKGNFPGRFSGRQFSNSRSEMNVSTLELGDSALYLCASSLGRGANTGELFFGEGSRLTVL.

This chain uses TRBV12-5 with TRBJ2-3; D ambiguous. Looked up from germline, CDR1 is LGHNT and CDR2 is FRNRAP. V dropped 1 base and J dropped 7 bases, with 18 bases sitting between them. This CDR3 is 16 amino acids long. CDR3 in amino acids: CASGLGTSGDSYTQYF. In DNA form, the CDR3 reads TGTGCTAGTGGTTTGGGTACCTCGGGTGACTCCTATACGCAGTATTTT.

The V gene is TRBV11-2, the J gene TRBJ2-7; TRBD1 matches at 12 bases. The CDR3 has 16 residues. Unmatched junction bases numbered 4, after V lost 2 bases and J lost 2 bases. Germline-derived CDR1 and CDR2 are SGHAT and FQNNGV. This chain's CDR3 is CASSLSGQGAPYEQYF. The DNA of the CDR3 is TGTGCCAGCAGCTTATCGGGACAGGGGGCCCCCTACGAGCAGTACTTC.

The J gene is TRBJ2-7, the V gene TRBV19; tentatively, D is TRBD1 (6 bases). The CDR3 contains 15 residues. Germline CDR1 and CDR2: LNHDA and SQIVND (reference sequence). V was cut by 4 bases and J by 3 bases, with 16 bases left in between. CDR3 protein: CASSTRWTAIYEQYF. The CDR3 nucleotides are TGTGCCAGTAGTACGAGATGGACAGCAATCTACGAGCAGTACTTC.

The chain carries TRBV27 and TRBJ2-7; D is undetermined. Deletions cut 2 bases from V and 3 bases from J, with 2 bases between. The length of the CDR3 is 11 residues. Germline V gene lookup returns CDR1 MNHEY and CDR2 SMNVEV (reference sequence). The CDR3 sequence: CASSLGYEQYF. The CDR3 nucleotides read TGTGCCAGCAGTTTAGGCTACGAGCAGTACTTC.

The chain joins TRBV19 to TRBJ1-1, with 7 bases identical to TRBD1. In germline, CDR1 is LNHDA, CDR2 SQIVND (reference sequence). V shed 7 bases, J shed 4 bases, and the junction held 12 bases outside the gene matches. The CDR3 contains 15 residues. The CDR3 nucleotides read TGTGCCAGTACCTCCGGAGGTCAGGGGGGCACTGAAGCTTTCTTT. As protein: CASTSGGQGGTEAFF.

V gene TRBV6-5 combines with J gene TRBJ2-2; D is unclear. Trimming took off 7 bases at V and 8 bases at J, with 8 bases between the two ends. CDR3 length: 11 residues. CDR1 is MNHEY and CDR2 is SVGAGI in the germline V gene. The DNA of the CDR3 is TGTGCCAGCACTACAACAGGGGAGCTGTTTTTT. This sequence encodes CASTTTGELFF.

V and J are TRBV30 and TRBJ2-7; the match to TRBD1 covers 8 bases. The V segment lost 5 bases and the J segment 0 bases; nucleotides outside the gene matches: 6. The length of the CDR3 is 14 residues. The germline V gene has CDR1 GTSNPN and CDR2 SVGIG (reference sequence). This CDR3 is CAWERTGFSYEQYF. The CDR3 nucleotides are TGTGCCTGGGAAAGGACAGGGTTCTCCTACGAGCAGTACTTC.

J is TRBJ2-1 and V is TRBV20-1; D call uncertain. V lost 3 bases, J lost 15 bases, and 12 bases lay in between. The CDR3 has 10 residues. Germline CDR1 is DFQATT and CDR2 is SNEGSKA (reference sequence). As DNA, the CDR3 is TGCAGTGCTAGCGGGTACTATCGGTTCTTC. Its translation is CSASGYYRFF.

This chain connects TRBV14 to TRBJ2-3, with 9 positions matching TRBD1. Germline CDR1 SGHDN, CDR2 FVKESK. The CDR3 extends over 16 amino acids. V trimming: 1 base; J trimming: 6 bases; junction bases outside the gene matches: 8. CDR3 DNA: TGTGCCAGCAGCCAAGCATACAGGGGGCGAGGGGATACGCAGTATTTT. Translation gives CASSQAYRGRGDTQYF.